The 30 T cell receptor beta chains below come from one sample, sequenced in a study of blood T cell repertoires in COVID-19. TCRdb's copy holds only in-frame clones and misses some; the assay was immunoSEQ multiplex PCR. In the table there are approximately 230,000 clones, 88% of which are singletons. The sequenced sample consisted of peripheral blood. Every receptor here comes from a woman aged 25 to 39 with COVID-19, enrolled during active disease.

This clone is a singleton in its sample. The rearrangement links TRBV6-5 to TRBJ2-3; the D gene is possibly TRBD2 (5 bases). Per the germline V gene, CDR1 is MNHEY and CDR2 is SVGAGI. The V end lost 7 bases, the J end lost 8 bases, and 16 bases lay between the germline ends. This CDR3 spans 13 amino acids. The CDR3 is CASILGGGSTQYF. The CDR3 nucleotides are TGTGCCAGCATCCTAGGAGGAGGCAGTACGCAGTATTTT.

CDR3 coding DNA: TGTGCCAGCAGCTCTACCGGGACTAGCGGTACGGAGACCCAGTACTTC. Translated, it gives CASSSTGTSGTETQYF. The chain has TRBV11-3 and TRBJ2-5; 11 bases are a match to TRBD2. The CDR3 sequence is 16 residues long. The V and J ends lost 4 bases and 5 bases, in that order; junction bases with no gene match: 9. From germline, CDR1 is SGHNT and CDR2 YENEEA.

Of note for this clone: Other DNA sequences in this specimen translate into the identical CDR3. This sequence joins TRBV6-5 and TRBJ2-7; 10 bases fit TRBD1. The CDR3 is 14 residues long. After removal of 6 bases from V and 2 bases from J, the junction contained 4 bases not matched to a gene. Germline V gene lookup returns CDR1 MNHEY and CDR2 SVGAGI. The CDR3 DNA reads TGTGCCAGCAGCCGGGACAGGGGAACCTACGAGCAGTACTTC. This encodes CASSRDRGTYEQYF.

V usage is TRBV28 and J usage is TRBJ1-5, with D uncertain. Germline V CDR1 and CDR2: MDHEN, SYDVKM. Trimming took off 2 bases at V and 3 bases at J, with 2 bases between the two ends. CDR3 length: 12 amino acids. The CDR3 reads CASSLLNQPQHF. CDR3 coding DNA: TGTGCCAGCAGTTTACTCAATCAGCCCCAGCATTTT. The full variable domain, with the rest looked up from reference TRBV28 and TRBJ1-5, is DVKVTQSSRYLVKRTGEKVFLECVQDMDHENMFWYRQDPGLGLRLIYFSYDVKMKEKGDIPEGYSVSREKKERFSLILESASTNQTSMYLCASSLLNQPQHFGDGTRLSIL.

The V and J genes are TRBV9 and TRBJ1-2; the D is unclear. The CDR3 spans 12 residues. The germline CDR1 and CDR2 sequences are SGDLS and YYNGEE. Deletions cut 6 bases from V and 1 base from J, with 7 bases between. In DNA form, the CDR3 reads TGTGCCAGCAATCAGGATAACTATGGCTACACCTTC. Protein: CASNQDNYGYTF.

The CDR3 nucleotides read TGTGCCAGCAGTTTCCGGTCCGTTAGCACAGATACGCAGTATTTT. It translates to CASSFRSVSTDTQYF. This chain connects TRBV28 to TRBJ2-3; D is undetermined. V was pared by 3 bases and J by 0 bases, with 10 bases between. The germline gives CDR1 MDHEN, CDR2 SYDVKM. This CDR3 spans 15 amino acids. The whole variable domain, filled in from reference TRBV28 and TRBJ2-3, reads DVKVTQSSRYLVKRTGEKVFLECVQDMDHENMFWYRQDPGLGLRLIYFSYDVKMKEKGDIPEGYSVSREKKERFSLILESASTNQTSMYLCASSFRSVSTDTQYFGPGTRLTVL.

This chain uses TRBV4-2 with TRBJ2-7; the match to TRBD1 covers 7 bases. CDR3 length equals 14 residues. Germline CDR1 LGHNA, CDR2 YNFKEQ. V gave up 4 bases and J gave up 7 bases; unmatched junction bases: 10. The CDR3 DNA follows: TGTGCCAGCAGCCTCCCGACAGGGATGGGGGAGCAGTACTTC. This encodes CASSLPTGMGEQYF.

This chain joins TRBV18 and TRBJ1-3, with a possible D match to TRBD1 (6 bases). Trimming shortened V by 4 bases and J by 3 bases, and 16 bases separated the two germline ends. Germline V gene lookup returns CDR1 KGHSH and CDR2 LQKENI. The CDR3 extends over 16 amino acids. CDR3 amino acids: CASSLPGTLDGNTIYF. For the CDR3, the DNA is TGTGCCAGCTCACTCCCCGGGACACTTGATGGAAACACCATATATTTT.

This chain joins TRBV30 and TRBJ1-2; D unresolved. This CDR3 has 14 residues. The germline CDR1 and CDR2 sequences are GTSNPN and SVGIG (reference sequence). V was pared by 1 base and J by 6 bases, with 15 bases between. DNA of the CDR3: TGTGCCTGGAGTGGAGGAAGGTCGTCGGATGGCTACACCTTC. It is translated as CAWSGGRSSDGYTF.

The chain uses TRBV27 and TRBJ2-7, with D perhaps TRBD1 (5 bases). V was trimmed by 4 bases and J by 3 bases, leaving 13 bases between them. Germline V lookup: CDR1 MNHEY, CDR2 SMNVEV (reference sequence). The CDR3 extends over 14 amino acids. This CDR3 reads CASSSPPGYYEQYF. In DNA form, the CDR3 reads TGTGCCAGCAGTTCCCCCCCAGGGTACTACGAGCAGTACTTC.

This clone was found a few times. This rearrangement joins TRBV5-6 to TRBJ2-2; 12 bases map to TRBD2. Germline V gene lookup returns CDR1 SGHDT and CDR2 YYEEEE. V lost 2 bases and J lost 6; bases outside the gene matches: 5. The CDR3 length is 16 residues. CDR3: CASSFTSGGPSGELFF. The CDR3 DNA follows: TGTGCCAGCAGCTTTACTAGCGGGGGGCCGTCCGGGGAGCTGTTTTTT.

DNA of the CDR3: TGTGCCAGCAGCTTATGGACAGGGACCCTCCTTGGGAGCTACGAGCAGTACTTC. Translating gives CASSLWTGTLLGSYEQYF. J is TRBJ2-7 and V is TRBV7-9, with 8 bases matching TRBD1. This CDR3 is built from 18 residues. Per the germline V gene, CDR1 is SEHNR and CDR2 is FQNEAQ (reference sequence). Losses at the gene ends were 2 bases for V and 3 bases for J; bases not matched to a gene: 15.

The V call is TRBV11-2, the J call TRBJ2-1; 9 positions match TRBD2. This CDR3 is built from 17 residues. V lost 0 bases to trimming and J lost 0 bases; unmatched junction nucleotides: 3. The germline V gene encodes CDR1 SGHAT and CDR2 FQNNGV. The CDR3, as DNA: TGTGCCAGCAGCTTAGAGTTTAGCGGGAGCTCCTACAATGAGCAGTTCTTC. Its protein product is CASSLEFSGSSYNEQFF.

The chain employs TRBV2 and TRBJ1-6; D is ambiguous. The CDR3 runs 13 residues. Germline lookup yields CDR1 SNHLY and CDR2 FYNNEI. The V end was cut by 4 bases, the J end by 7 bases, with 8 bases between. The CDR3 sequence: CASSVLRNSPLHF. The CDR3 DNA sequence: TGTGCCAGCAGTGTACTTCGCAATTCACCCCTCCACTTT.

The chain uses TRBV11-2 and TRBJ1-1, with 8 bases matching TRBD1. The CDR3 consists of 15 residues. V lost 5 bases to trimming and J lost 1 base; unmatched junction nucleotides: 6. Germline-derived CDR1 and CDR2 are SGHAT and FQNNGV. CDR3 sequence: CASSPGQDQNTEAFF. The CDR3 region has the DNA TGTGCCAGCAGCCCGGGACAGGATCAGAACACTGAAGCTTTCTTT. Variable domain in full (rest from reference TRBV11-2 and TRBJ1-1): EAGVAQSPRYKIIEKRQSVAFWCNPISGHATLYWYQQILGQGPKLLIQFQNNGVVDDSQLPKDRFSAERLKGVDSTLKIQPAKLEDSAVYLCASSPGQDQNTEAFFGQGTRLTVV.

This clone was seen once. The chain uses TRBV9 and TRBJ2-6; possible D gene TRBD1, 6 bases. Germline V gives CDR1 SGDLS, CDR2 YYNGEE. The CDR3 spans 16 residues. V was cut by 3 bases and J by 2 bases, with 12 bases left in between. The CDR3 region has the DNA TGTGCCAGCAGCGGTTACAGGGTGCCTGGGGCCAACGTCCTGACTTTC. It yields the protein CASSGYRVPGANVLTF.

The V and J genes are TRBV6-5 and TRBJ2-3, with D possibly being TRBD2 (6 bases). CDR3 length equals 16 residues. V shed 3 bases and J shed 4 bases, with 17 bases lying between them. Germline-derived CDR1 and CDR2 are MNHEY and SVGAGI. The CDR3 loop is CASSYFRRGGPDTQYF. The CDR3 nucleotides read TGTGCCAGCAGTTATTTTCGGCGGGGCGGACCAGATACGCAGTATTTT.

The chain employs TRBV4-1 and TRBJ1-1; D gene ambiguous. Trimming stripped 7 bases from V and 1 base from J, with 13 bases between. Per the germline V gene, CDR1 is MGHRA and CDR2 is YSYEKL. This CDR3 is 14 amino acids long. The CDR3 DNA follows: TGCGCCAGCACCCCTTCAAACAAGAACACTGAAGCTTTCTTT. Its protein product is CASTPSNKNTEAFF.

V and J are TRBV7-9 and TRBJ2-7, with unresolved D. V lost 1 base, J lost 3 bases, and 7 bases lay in between. Germline assignment: CDR1 SEHNR and CDR2 FQNEAQ (reference sequence). CDR3 size: 13 residues. The CDR3: CASSLEQFYEQYF. The DNA for the CDR3 is TGTGCCAGCAGCTTAGAACAGTTCTACGAGCAGTACTTC.

V and J are TRBV7-8 and TRBJ2-7, with D maybe TRBD2 (5 bases). The CDR3 is made up of 15 amino acids. Germline V gene data show CDR1 as SGHVS and CDR2 as FQNEAQ. Trimming pared 5 bases from V and 4 bases from J, leaving 18 bases between. DNA for the CDR3: TGTGCCAGCAGCCATCAAACTCGGGGAAGTTACGAGCAGTACGTC. Its translation: CASSHQTRGSYEQYV.

This chain joins TRBV11-2 and TRBJ2-1; the D is unclear. V lost 6 bases to trimming and J lost 7 bases, with 19 bases between them. Germline-derived CDR1 and CDR2 are SGHAT and FQNNGV. The CDR3 length is 15 residues. CDR3 in DNA: TGTGCCAGCAGAATGCGCCCCCTTAGTCGTAATGAGCAGTTCTTC. Protein: CASRMRPLSRNEQFF. Supplemented by reference TRBV11-2 and TRBJ2-1, the full variable domain reads EAGVAQSPRYKIIEKRQSVAFWCNPISGHATLYWYQQILGQGPKLLIQFQNNGVVDDSQLPKDRFSAERLKGVDSTLKIQPAKLEDSAVYLCASRMRPLSRNEQFFGPGTRLTVL.

The chain couples TRBV27 to TRBJ2-4; possibly TRBD1 for D (6 bases). Deletions cut 6 bases from V and 0 bases from J, with 15 bases between. Germline V gives CDR1 MNHEY, CDR2 SMNVEV (reference sequence). The CDR3 is 16 residues long. The CDR3 DNA reads as TGTGCCAGCAGGGGGTCAGGGGAACTAGCCAAAAACATTCAGTACTTC. Translating it yields CASRGSGELAKNIQYF.

This clone has only a few counts. V is TRBV23-1 and J is TRBJ2-3, with 7 bases aligning to TRBD1. TRBV23-1 is assigned to the ORF class and has an uncertain function. The CDR3 is 18 residues long. Germline trimming cut 0 bases from V and 1 base from J; bases unmatched to any gene: 10. CDR3 in DNA: TGCGCCAGCAGTCAATCACTATTCCGGGACAGAGGCACAGATACGCAGTATTTT. Translating it yields CASSQSLFRDRGTDTQYF.

The CDR3 DNA sequence: TGTGCCAGTAGTATTAAGAGGACAGGGCACCCTACTAGCAGCAATGAGCAGTTCTTC. This encodes CASSIKRTGHPTSSNEQFF. The V call is TRBV19, the J call TRBJ2-1; TRBD1 matches at 8 bases. The CDR3 totals 19 residues. From germline, CDR1 is LNHDA and CDR2 SQIVND (reference sequence). V lost 3 bases and J lost 6; bases outside the gene matches: 19. Complete variable domain (other parts from reference TRBV19 and TRBJ2-1): DGGITQSPKYLFRKEGQNVTLSCEQNLNHDAMYWYRQDPGQGLRLIYYSQIVNDFQKGDIAEGYSVSREKKESFPLTVTSAQKNPTAFYLCASSIKRTGHPTSSNEQFFGPGTRLTVL.

The table lists this clone with a few counts. The rearrangement links TRBV6-5 to TRBJ1-2, with 7 bases fitting TRBD1. The germline gives CDR1 MNHEY, CDR2 SVGAGI. The CDR3 extends over 14 amino acids. After removal of 0 bases from V and 4 bases from J, the junction contained 2 bases not matched to a gene. The CDR3 loop reads CASSYSTGTYGYTF. The CDR3 DNA is TGTGCCAGCAGTTACTCGACAGGGACCTATGGCTACACCTTC.

J is TRBJ2-7 and V is TRBV7-9, with D perhaps matching TRBD1 (5 bases). CDR3 length: 13 amino acids. Per germline, CDR1 SEHNR and CDR2 FQNEAQ (reference sequence). Trimming took off 5 bases at V and 5 bases at J, with 13 bases between the two ends. The CDR3 sequence is CASSLGIGDEQYF. CDR3 nucleotide sequence: TGTGCCAGCAGCCTGGGGATAGGGGACGAGCAGTACTTC.

The CDR3 bases are TGTGCCAGCAGTGAATTGGGCCCAGGTCCCCACGAGCAGTACGTC. This codes for CASSELGPGPHEQYV. The chain links TRBV6-4 to TRBJ2-7; unclear D gene. Looked up from germline, CDR1 is MRHNA and CDR2 is SNTAGT. This CDR3 is 15 amino acids long. The V gene lost 3 bases and the J gene lost 5 bases, with 17 bases spanning the gap.

The chain is built from TRBV15 and TRBJ1-4, with D possibly matching TRBD1 (6 bases). The CDR3 is made up of 14 amino acids. Looked up from germline, CDR1 is LNHNV and CDR2 is YYDKDF (reference sequence). Trimming took 0 bases from V and 5 from J, leaving 7 bases between them. The CDR3 nucleotides are TGTGCCACCAGCAGAGATAGGGGGAATGAAAAACTGTTTTTT. Its protein product is CATSRDRGNEKLFF.

The chain recombines TRBV7-9 with TRBJ1-3; D not certain. In germline, CDR1 is SEHNR, CDR2 FQNEAQ (reference sequence). Trimming removed 3 bases from V and 0 bases from J, with 9 bases in between. This CDR3 region has 15 residues. This CDR3 reads CASSLVALSGNTIYF. CDR3 DNA sequence: TGTGCCAGCAGCTTGGTAGCGCTCTCTGGAAACACCATATATTTT.

This clone was picked up one time. CDR3 sequence (DNA): TGCAGCGTTCTGATGATGGACAGGTTCTCCTACGAGCAGTACTTC. It yields the protein CSVLMMDRFSYEQYF. The chain links TRBV29-1 to TRBJ2-7; the match to TRBD1 covers 7 bases. Trimming took 5 bases from V and 0 from J; bases not matched to a gene: 10. Germline loops: CDR1 SQVTM, CDR2 ANQGSEA. This CDR3 contains 15 residues.